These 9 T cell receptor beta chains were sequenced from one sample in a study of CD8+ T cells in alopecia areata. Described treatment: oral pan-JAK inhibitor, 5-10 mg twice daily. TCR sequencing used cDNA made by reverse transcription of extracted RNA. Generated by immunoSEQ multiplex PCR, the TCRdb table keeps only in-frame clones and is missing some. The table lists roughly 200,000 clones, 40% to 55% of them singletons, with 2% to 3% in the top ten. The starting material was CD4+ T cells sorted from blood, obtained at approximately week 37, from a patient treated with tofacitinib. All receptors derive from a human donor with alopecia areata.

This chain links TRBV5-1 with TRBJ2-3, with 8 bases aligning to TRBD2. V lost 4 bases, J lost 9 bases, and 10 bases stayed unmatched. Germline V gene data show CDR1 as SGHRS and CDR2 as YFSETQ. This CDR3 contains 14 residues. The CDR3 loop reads CASSTTGTSRTQYF. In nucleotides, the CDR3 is TGCGCCAGCAGCACCACCGGGACTAGTCGAACGCAGTATTTT.

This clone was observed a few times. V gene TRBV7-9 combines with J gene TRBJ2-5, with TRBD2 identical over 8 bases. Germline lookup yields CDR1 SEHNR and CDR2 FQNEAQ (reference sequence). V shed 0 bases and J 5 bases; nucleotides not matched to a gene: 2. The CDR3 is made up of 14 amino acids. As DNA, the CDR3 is TGTGCCAGCAGCTTAGCAGCTAGCGGGGAGACCCAGTACTTC. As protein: CASSLAASGETQYF.

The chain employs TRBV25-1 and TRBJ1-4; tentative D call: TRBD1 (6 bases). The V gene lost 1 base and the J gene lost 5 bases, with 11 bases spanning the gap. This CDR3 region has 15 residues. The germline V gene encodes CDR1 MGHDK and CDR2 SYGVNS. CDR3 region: CASSELGGHNEKLFF. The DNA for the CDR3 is TGTGCCAGCAGTGAATTAGGGGGACACAATGAAAAACTGTTTTTT.

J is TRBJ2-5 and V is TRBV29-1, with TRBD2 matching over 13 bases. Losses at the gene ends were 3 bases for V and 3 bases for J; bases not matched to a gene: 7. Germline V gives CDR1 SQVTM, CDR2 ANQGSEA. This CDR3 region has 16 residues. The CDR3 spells CSVERTSGRKEETQYF. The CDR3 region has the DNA TGCAGCGTTGAGAGGACTAGCGGGAGAAAGGAAGAGACCCAGTACTTC.

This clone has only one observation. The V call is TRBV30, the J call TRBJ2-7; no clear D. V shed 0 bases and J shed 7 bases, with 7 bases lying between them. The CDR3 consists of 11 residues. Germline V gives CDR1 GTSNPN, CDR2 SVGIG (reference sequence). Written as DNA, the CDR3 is TGTGCCTGGAGTGTACTCAAAGAGCAGTACTTC. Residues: CAWSVLKEQYF.

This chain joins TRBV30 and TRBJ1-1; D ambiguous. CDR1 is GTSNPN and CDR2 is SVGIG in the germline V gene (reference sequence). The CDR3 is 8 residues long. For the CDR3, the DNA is TGTACGGTGACTGAAGCTTTCTTT. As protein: CTVTEAFF.

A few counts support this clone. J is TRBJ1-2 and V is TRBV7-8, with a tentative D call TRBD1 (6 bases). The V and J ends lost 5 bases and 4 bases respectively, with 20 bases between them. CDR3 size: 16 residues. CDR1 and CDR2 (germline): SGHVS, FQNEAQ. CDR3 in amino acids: CASSLRVGGAGYGYTF. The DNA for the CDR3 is TGTGCCAGCAGCCTCCGGGTGGGGGGCGCGGGCTATGGCTACACCTTC.

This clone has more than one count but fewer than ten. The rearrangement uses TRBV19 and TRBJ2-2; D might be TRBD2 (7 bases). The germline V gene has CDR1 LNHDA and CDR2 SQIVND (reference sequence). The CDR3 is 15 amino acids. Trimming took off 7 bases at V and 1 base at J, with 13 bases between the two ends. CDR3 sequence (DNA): TGTGCCAGTATGGGAGGGGGTGAGAACACCGGGGAGCTGTTTTTT. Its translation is CASMGGGENTGELFF.

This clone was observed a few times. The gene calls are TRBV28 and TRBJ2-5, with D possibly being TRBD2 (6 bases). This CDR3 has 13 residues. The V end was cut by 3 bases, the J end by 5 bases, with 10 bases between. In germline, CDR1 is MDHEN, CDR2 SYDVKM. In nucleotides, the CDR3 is TGTGCCAGCAGTTTCCGGGGACTCGAGACCCAGTACTTC. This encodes CASSFRGLETQYF.